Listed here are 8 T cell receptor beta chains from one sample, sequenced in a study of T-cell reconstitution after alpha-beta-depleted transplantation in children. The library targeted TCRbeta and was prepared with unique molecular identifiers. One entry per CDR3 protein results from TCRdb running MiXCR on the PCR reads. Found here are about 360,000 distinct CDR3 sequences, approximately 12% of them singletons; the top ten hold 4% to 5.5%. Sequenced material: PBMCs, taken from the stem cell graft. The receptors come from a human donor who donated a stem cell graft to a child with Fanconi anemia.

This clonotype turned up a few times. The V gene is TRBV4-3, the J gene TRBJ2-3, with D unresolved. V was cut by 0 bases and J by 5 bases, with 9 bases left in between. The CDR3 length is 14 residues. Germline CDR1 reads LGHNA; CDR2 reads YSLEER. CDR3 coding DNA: TGCGCCAGCAGCCAAGATGCAGGTAGAGATACGCAGTATTTT. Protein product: CASSQDAGRDTQYF.

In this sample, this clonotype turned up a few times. CDR3 loop: CSVEDAGGWGYNEQFF. CDR3 sequence (DNA): TGCAGCGTTGAAGACGCGGGGGGTTGGGGATACAATGAGCAGTTCTTC. The chain joins TRBV29-1 to TRBJ2-1, with 8 bases fitting TRBD2. Germline values: CDR1 SQVTM, CDR2 ANQGSEA. V gave up 0 bases and J gave up 4 bases; unmatched junction bases: 8. This CDR3 contains 16 residues.

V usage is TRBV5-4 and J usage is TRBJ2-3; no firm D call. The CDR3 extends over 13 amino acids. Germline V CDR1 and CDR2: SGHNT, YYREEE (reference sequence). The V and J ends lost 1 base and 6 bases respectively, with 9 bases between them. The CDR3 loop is CASSLFQADTQYF. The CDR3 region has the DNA TGTGCCAGCAGCTTGTTCCAGGCGGATACGCAGTATTTT.

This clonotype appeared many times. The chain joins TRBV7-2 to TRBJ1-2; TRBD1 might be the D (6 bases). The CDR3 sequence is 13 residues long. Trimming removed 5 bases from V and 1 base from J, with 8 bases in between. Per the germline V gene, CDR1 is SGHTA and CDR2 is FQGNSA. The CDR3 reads CASSTGINYGYTF. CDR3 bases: TGTGCCAGCAGCACAGGGATTAACTATGGCTACACCTTC.

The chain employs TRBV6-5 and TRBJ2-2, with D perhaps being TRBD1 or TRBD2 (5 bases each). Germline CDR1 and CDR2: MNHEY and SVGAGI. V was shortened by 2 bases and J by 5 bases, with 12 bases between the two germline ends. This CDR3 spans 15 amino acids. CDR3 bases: TGTGCCAGCAGTTACGTAGGGGAGATTACCGGGGAGCTGTTTTTT. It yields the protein CASSYVGEITGELFF.

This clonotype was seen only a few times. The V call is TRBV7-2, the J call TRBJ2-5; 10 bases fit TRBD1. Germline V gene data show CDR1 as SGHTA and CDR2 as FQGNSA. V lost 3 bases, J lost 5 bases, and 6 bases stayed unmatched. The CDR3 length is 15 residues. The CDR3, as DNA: TGTGCCAGCAGCTTGGGACTGGGACAGGGGGAGACCCAGTACTTC. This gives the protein CASSLGLGQGETQYF.

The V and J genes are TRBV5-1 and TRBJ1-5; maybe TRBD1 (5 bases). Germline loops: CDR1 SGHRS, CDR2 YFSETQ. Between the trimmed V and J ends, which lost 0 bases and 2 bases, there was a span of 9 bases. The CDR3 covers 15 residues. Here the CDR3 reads CASSLGDHGNQPQHF. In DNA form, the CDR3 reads TGCGCCAGCAGCTTGGGGGACCATGGCAATCAGCCCCAGCATTTT.

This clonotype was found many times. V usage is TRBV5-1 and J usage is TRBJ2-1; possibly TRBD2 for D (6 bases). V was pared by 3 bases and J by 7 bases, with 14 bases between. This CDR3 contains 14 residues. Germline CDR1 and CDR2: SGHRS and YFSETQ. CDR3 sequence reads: CASSSSVLGNEQFF. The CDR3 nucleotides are TGCGCCAGCAGCTCTAGCGTTTTGGGGAATGAGCAGTTCTTC. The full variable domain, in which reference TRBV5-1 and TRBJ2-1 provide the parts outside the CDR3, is KAGVTQTPRYLIKTRGQQVTLSCSPISGHRSVSWYQQTPGQGLQFLFEYFSETQRNKGNFPGRFSGRQFSNSRSEMNVSTLELGDSALYLCASSSSVLGNEQFFGPGTRLTVL.